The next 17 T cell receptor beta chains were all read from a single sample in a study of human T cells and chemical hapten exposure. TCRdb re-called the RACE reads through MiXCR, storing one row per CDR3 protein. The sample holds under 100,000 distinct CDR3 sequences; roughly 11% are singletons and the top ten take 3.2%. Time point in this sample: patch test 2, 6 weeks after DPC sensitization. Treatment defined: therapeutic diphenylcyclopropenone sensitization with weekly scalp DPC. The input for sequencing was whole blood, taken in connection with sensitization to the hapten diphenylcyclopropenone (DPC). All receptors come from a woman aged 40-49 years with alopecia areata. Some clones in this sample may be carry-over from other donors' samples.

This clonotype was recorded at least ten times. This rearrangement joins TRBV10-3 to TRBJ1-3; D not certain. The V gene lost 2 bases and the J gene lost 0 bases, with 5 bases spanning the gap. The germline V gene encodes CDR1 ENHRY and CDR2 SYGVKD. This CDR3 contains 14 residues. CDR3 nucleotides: TGTGCCATCAGTGAGAGTGTCTCTGGAAACACCATATATTTT. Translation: CAISESVSGNTIYF.

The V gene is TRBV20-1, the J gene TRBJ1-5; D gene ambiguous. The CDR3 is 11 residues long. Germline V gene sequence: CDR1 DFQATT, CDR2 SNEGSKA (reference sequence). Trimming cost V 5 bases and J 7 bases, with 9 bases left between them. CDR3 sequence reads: CSASVGQPQHF. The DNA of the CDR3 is TGCAGTGCTTCGGTTGGCCAGCCCCAGCATTTT.

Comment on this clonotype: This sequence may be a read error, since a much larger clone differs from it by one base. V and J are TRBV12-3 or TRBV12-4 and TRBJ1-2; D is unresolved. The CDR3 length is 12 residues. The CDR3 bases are TGTGCCAGCAGTTTAGGCTCCTATGGCGACACCTTC. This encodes CASSLGSYGDTF.

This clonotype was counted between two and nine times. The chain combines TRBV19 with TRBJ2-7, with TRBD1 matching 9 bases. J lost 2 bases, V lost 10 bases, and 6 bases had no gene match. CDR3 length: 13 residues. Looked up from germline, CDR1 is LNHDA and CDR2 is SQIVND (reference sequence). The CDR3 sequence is CATRGQGPYEQYF. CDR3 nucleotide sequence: TGTGCCACCCGGGGACAGGGACCCTACGAGCAGTACTTC. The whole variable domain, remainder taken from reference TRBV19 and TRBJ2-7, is DGGITQSPKYLFRKEGQNVTLSCEQNLNHDAMYWYRQDPGQGLRLIYYSQIVNDFQKGDIAEGYSVSREKKESFPLTVTSAQKNPTAFYLCATRGQGPYEQYFGPGTRLTVT.

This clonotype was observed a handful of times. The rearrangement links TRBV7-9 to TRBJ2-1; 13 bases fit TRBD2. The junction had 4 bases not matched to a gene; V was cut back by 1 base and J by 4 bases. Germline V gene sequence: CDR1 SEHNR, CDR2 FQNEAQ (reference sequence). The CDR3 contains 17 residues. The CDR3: CASSLEGTSGKYNEQFF. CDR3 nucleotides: TGTGCCAGCAGCTTAGAAGGGACTAGCGGGAAGTACAATGAGCAGTTCTTC.

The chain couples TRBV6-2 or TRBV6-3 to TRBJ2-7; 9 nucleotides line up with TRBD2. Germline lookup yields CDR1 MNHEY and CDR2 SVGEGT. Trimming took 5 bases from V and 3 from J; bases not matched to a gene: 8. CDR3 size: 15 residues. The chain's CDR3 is CASSLRTSEVYEQYF. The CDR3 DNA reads TGTGCCAGCAGTCTCCGGACTAGCGAGGTCTACGAGCAGTACTTC.

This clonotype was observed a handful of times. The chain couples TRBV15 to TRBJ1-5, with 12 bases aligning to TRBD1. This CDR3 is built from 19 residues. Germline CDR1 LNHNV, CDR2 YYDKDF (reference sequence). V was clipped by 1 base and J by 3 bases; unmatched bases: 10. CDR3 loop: CATSRASTGTGGINQPQHF. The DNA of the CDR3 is TGTGCCACCAGCAGAGCAAGTACCGGGACAGGGGGCATCAATCAGCCCCAGCATTTT.

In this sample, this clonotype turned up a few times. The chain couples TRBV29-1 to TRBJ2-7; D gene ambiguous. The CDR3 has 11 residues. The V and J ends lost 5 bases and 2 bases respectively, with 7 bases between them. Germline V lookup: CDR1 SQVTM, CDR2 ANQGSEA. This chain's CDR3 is CSVTGTYEQYF. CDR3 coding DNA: TGCAGCGTTACTGGGACCTACGAGCAGTACTTC.

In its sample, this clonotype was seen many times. This CDR3 is CASSSYRNRDRGQEHYEQYF. In DNA form, the CDR3 reads TGTGCCAGCAGTTCTTACCGGAACCGGGACAGGGGGCAGGAACACTACGAGCAGTACTTC. The genes are TRBV28 and TRBJ2-7; 12 nucleotides line up with TRBD1. The V gene end was trimmed by 4 bases and the J gene end by 3 bases; junction bases not matched to a gene: 19. Germline-derived CDR1 and CDR2 are MDHEN and SYDVKM. This CDR3 region has 20 residues. Using reference TRBV28 and TRBJ2-7 for the parts outside the CDR3, the full variable domain is DVKVTQSSRYLVKRTGEKVFLECVQDMDHENMFWYRQDPGLGLRLIYFSYDVKMKEKGDIPEGYSVSREKKERFSLILESASTNQTSMYLCASSSYRNRDRGQEHYEQYFGPGTRLTVT.

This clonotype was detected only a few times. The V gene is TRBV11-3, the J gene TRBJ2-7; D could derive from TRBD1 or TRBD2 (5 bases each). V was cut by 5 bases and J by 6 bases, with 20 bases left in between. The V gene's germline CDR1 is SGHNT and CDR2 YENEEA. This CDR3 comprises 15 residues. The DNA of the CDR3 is TGTGCCAGCAGCCGAAGAGGGGCGCGCATGGGCGAGCAGTACTTC. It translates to CASSRRGARMGEQYF.

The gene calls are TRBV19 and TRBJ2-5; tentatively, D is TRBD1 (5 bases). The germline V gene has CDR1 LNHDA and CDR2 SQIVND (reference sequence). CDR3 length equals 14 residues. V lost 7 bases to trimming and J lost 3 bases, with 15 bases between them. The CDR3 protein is CASMRNRLEETQYF. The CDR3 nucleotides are TGTGCCAGTATGCGAAACAGGTTGGAAGAGACCCAGTACTTC. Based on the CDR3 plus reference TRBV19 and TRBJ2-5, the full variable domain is DGGITQSPKYLFRKEGQNVTLSCEQNLNHDAMYWYRQDPGQGLRLIYYSQIVNDFQKGDIAEGYSVSREKKESFPLTVTSAQKNPTAFYLCASMRNRLEETQYFGPGTRLLVL.

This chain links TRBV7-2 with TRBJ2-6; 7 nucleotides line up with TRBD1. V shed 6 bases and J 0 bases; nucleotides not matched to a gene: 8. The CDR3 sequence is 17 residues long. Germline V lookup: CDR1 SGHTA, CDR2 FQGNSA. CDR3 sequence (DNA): TGTGCCAGCAGGGTAGGGGGCCCCCTCTCTGGGGCCAACGTCCTGACTTTC. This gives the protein CASRVGGPLSGANVLTF.

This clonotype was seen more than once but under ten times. The CDR3 protein is CASSLNRKAAIGSGELFF. Written as DNA, the CDR3 is TGTGCCAGCAGCTTAAACCGCAAAGCCGCCATCGGCTCCGGGGAGCTGTTTTTT. The chain joins TRBV11-2 to TRBJ2-2; D call uncertain. Germline values: CDR1 SGHAT, CDR2 FQNNGV. The V end was cut by 2 bases, the J end by 6 bases, with 22 bases between. This CDR3 is built from 18 residues.

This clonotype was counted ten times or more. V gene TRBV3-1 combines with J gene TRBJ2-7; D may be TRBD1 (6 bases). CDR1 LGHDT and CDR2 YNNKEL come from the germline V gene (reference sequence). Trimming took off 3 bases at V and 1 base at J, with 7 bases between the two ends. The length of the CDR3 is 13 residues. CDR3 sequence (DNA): TGTGCCAGCAGCCACAGGGGTTCCTACGAGCAGTACTTC. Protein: CASSHRGSYEQYF.

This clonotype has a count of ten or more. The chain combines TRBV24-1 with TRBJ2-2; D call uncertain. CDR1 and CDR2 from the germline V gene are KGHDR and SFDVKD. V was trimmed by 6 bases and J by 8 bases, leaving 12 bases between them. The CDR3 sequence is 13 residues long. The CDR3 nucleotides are TGTGCCACCAGTAACCGGGTCGAAGGGGAGCTGTTTTTT. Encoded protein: CATSNRVEGELFF.

The CDR3 nucleotides read TGTGCCAGCAGCTTGGAACAGGGGAACACTGAAGCTTTCTTT. It encodes CASSLEQGNTEAFF. The chain combines TRBV5-6 with TRBJ1-1; D perhaps matches TRBD1 (6 bases). The CDR3 has 14 amino acids. Germline values: CDR1 SGHDT, CDR2 YYEEEE. The V gene lost 0 bases and the J gene lost 1 base, with 7 bases spanning the gap. The entire variable domain, with the rest obtained from reference TRBV5-6 and TRBJ1-1, is as follows: DAGVTQSPTHLIKTRGQQVTLRCSPKSGHDTVSWYQQALGQGPQFIFQYYEEEERQRGNFPDRFSGHQFPNYSSELNVNALLLGDSALYLCASSLEQGNTEAFFGQGTRLTVV.

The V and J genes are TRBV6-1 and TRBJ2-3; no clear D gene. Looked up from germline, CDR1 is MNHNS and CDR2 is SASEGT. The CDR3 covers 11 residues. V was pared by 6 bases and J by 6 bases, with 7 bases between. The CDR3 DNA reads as TGTGCCAGCAGCGTCCCGGATACGCAGTATTTT. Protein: CASSVPDTQYF.